This is a list of T cell receptor beta chains from one sample in a study of regulatory T cells in long-lasting Graves disease. A single record per CDR3 protein comes from TCRdb applying MiXCR to the multiplex PCR reads. The repertoire holds 500,000 to 700,000 distinct CDR3 sequences, with 30% as singletons. This specimen consisted of peripheral blood mononuclear cells (PBMCs), obtained when the disease was refractory, from a patient treated with antithyroid drugs. These receptors all come from a female donor with Graves disease. The CDR3 runs from the conserved cysteine through the conserved F or W. D genes are given only for firm matches. Size tells how often a clone was seen (once, few, many) or the class of an expanded clone, and some rows leave it out.

DNA	CDR3	V	J	D	size
TGTGCCAGCAGCTTGACAGGGGTCGGCGAGCAGTACTTC	CASSLTGVGEQYF	TRBV11-2	TRBJ2-7	TRBD1	.
TGTGCCATTACAGGGGGTTCCGACCAGCCCCAGCATTTT	CAITGGSDQPQHF	TRBV10-3	TRBJ1-5	TRBD1	.
TGTGCCAGCACCGCCGGGACTACTGATGAAAAACTGTTTTTT	CASTAGTTDEKLFF	TRBV2	TRBJ1-4	.	few
TGCAGTGCTAGCGGAGATACTTACGGTGCTGGGGCCAACGTCCTGACTTTC	CSASGDTYGAGANVLTF	TRBV20-1	TRBJ2-6	.	few
TGTGCCAGCAGCCCACAGGGGAGCAATCAGCCCCAGCATTTT	CASSPQGSNQPQHF	TRBV12-3/TRBV12-4	TRBJ1-5	TRBD1	many
TGTGCCAGCAGTTTAGCGAACAGGGAGCATGGCTACACCTTC	CASSLANREHGYTF	TRBV12-3/TRBV12-4	TRBJ1-2	.	.
TGCGCCAGCAGCTACCGGCCCGAAACCTACGAGCAGTACTTC	CASSYRPETYEQYF	TRBV5-1	TRBJ2-7	.	once
TGTGCCAGCAGTTTAGACGCAGAGACCCAGTACTTC	CASSLDAETQYF	TRBV12-3/TRBV12-4	TRBJ2-5	.	many
TGTGCCAGCAGTTTAGCTCGTTGGCAGAGCATGAACACTGAAGCTTTCTTT	CASSLARWQSMNTEAFF	TRBV12-3/TRBV12-4	TRBJ1-1	.	.
TGTGCCAGCAGCGCCGGGACAGGGTACGAAAAACTGTTTTTT	CASSAGTGYEKLFF	TRBV7-9	TRBJ1-4	TRBD1	.
TGTGCCAGCAGCTTTACCGACGGACCTAATTCACCCCTCCACTTT	CASSFTDGPNSPLHF	TRBV5-6	TRBJ1-6	.	.
TGTGCCAGCAGGAGAAGGGACAGCTCGAACACTGAAGCTTTCTTT	CASRRRDSSNTEAFF	TRBV28	TRBJ1-1	TRBD1	.
TGTGCTACCGGACGGACGAACACTGAAGCTTTCTTT	CATGRTNTEAFF	TRBV6-2/TRBV6-3	TRBJ1-1	.	.
TGTGCCAGCAGTAGTGGACTAGTTATAATAGTGGACACCGGGGAGCTGTTTTTT	CASSSGLVIIVDTGELFF	TRBV28	TRBJ2-2	TRBD2	few
TGCGCCAGCAGCTTGACAGGGGGCGAGAATCAGCCCCAGCATTTT	CASSLTGGENQPQHF	TRBV5-1	TRBJ1-5	TRBD1	few
TGTGCCAGCAGTTTAAACACTCGGGGTCCCGAAGCTTTCTTT	CASSLNTRGPEAFF	TRBV12-3/TRBV12-4	TRBJ1-1	.	.
TGTGCCAGCAGTGACCAACCGGGGGGACGCACTGAAGCTTTCTTT	CASSDQPGGRTEAFF	TRBV27	TRBJ1-1	.	few
TGTGCCAGCAGTTTATTAGGCGGTCCGACAGGGAACTACGAGCAGTACTTC	CASSLLGGPTGNYEQYF	TRBV27	TRBJ2-7	TRBD1	.
TGTGCCAGCAGTTACTCGAATCACGACTCCAGCACAGATACGCAGTATTTT	CASSYSNHDSSTDTQYF	TRBV6-5	TRBJ2-3	.	.
TGTGCCAGCAGGGAGGCCAGTCAGCCCCAGCATTTT	CASREASQPQHF	TRBV6-1	TRBJ1-5	.	.
TGTGCCAGCAGTTTCCTCGTCGGACAGAACAATCAGCCCCAGCATTTT	CASSFLVGQNNQPQHF	TRBV28	TRBJ1-5	.	many
TGTGCCAGCAGCCGAAGTTCCGGGGACGGTGTTTATGGCTACACCTTC	CASSRSSGDGVYGYTF	TRBV3-1	TRBJ1-2	.	.
TGTGCCAGCTCACCAAGAGGTAACATCCTTACGAGGATGGACTACGAGCAGTACTTC	CASSPRGNILTRMDYEQYF	TRBV18	TRBJ2-7	.	.
TGCAGTGCTAGAGTCAGGGGTAACAATCAGCCCCAGCATTTT	CSARVRGNNQPQHF	TRBV20-1	TRBJ1-5	.	.
TGTGCCAGCAGTTTATTGCTGTGGGGTAACTATGGCTACACCTTC	CASSLLLWGNYGYTF	TRBV28	TRBJ1-2	.	many
TGTGCCAGCAGTTTACAGACAGGGGGGAGCGAGCAGTACTTC	CASSLQTGGSEQYF	TRBV12-3/TRBV12-4	TRBJ2-7	TRBD1	.
TGCAGCGTTGGGGCGGGGGCGAGCTACGAGCAGTACTTC	CSVGAGASYEQYF	TRBV29-1	TRBJ2-7	.	few
TGTGCCAGCAGCTTAGATCCAGGGTATACGGAGACCCAGTACTTC	CASSLDPGYTETQYF	TRBV7-6	TRBJ2-5	.	.
TGCAGCGTTGCTTCCTCAGGGTGGGCCACTGAAGCTTTCTTT	CSVASSGWATEAFF	TRBV29-1	TRBJ1-1	.	.
TGTGCCGGCAGTTTACCGGGACAGAATGAAAAACTGTTTTTT	CAGSLPGQNEKLFF	TRBV28	TRBJ1-4	TRBD1	.
TGTGCCAGCTCACCACAGCAGGGGCGAAGTCAGCCCCAGCATTTT	CASSPQQGRSQPQHF	TRBV12-3/TRBV12-4	TRBJ1-5	.	.
TGTGCCACCAGCGGCACTATCAATGAAAAACTGTTTTTT	CATSGTINEKLFF	TRBV15	TRBJ1-4	.	.
TGTGCCAGCAGCCAGACTAATAGGGGACAAAACGATCAGCCCCAGCATTTT	CASSQTNRGQNDQPQHF	TRBV7-9	TRBJ1-5	.	few
TGTGCCAGCAGTTCCCCGGGACAGCCCTATGGCTACACCTTC	CASSSPGQPYGYTF	TRBV27	TRBJ1-2	TRBD1	.
TGTGCCAGCAGCTTAGTCGTGGGAAAAAATGAAAAACTGTTTTTT	CASSLVVGKNEKLFF	TRBV7-9	TRBJ1-4	.	.
TGCAGCGTCCTGGGGGGCAGGGGCGCTGAAGCTTTCTTT	CSVLGGRGAEAFF	TRBV29-1	TRBJ1-1	.	.
TGTGCCAGCACTTACTATAGGGGCCAGGGGTACTACGAGCAGTACTTC	CASTYYRGQGYYEQYF	TRBV27	TRBJ2-7	.	.
TGTGCCACCACGACCTGGGCGGGGACGGATGAAAAACTGTTTTTT	CATTTWAGTDEKLFF	TRBV7-2	TRBJ1-4	.	few
TGTGCCAGCAGCTTGATTTGGGCCAGAATTGTTTTCTTT	CASSLIWARIVFF	TRBV5-5	TRBJ1-1	.	few
TGTGCCAGCAGCTTCTTGATTGGGAACACTGAAGCTTTCTTT	CASSFLIGNTEAFF	TRBV11-2	TRBJ1-1	.	few
TGTGCCAGCGACACTTCTGGGGAGCAGTACTTC	CASDTSGEQYF	TRBV2	TRBJ2-7	.	few
TGTGCCAGCTCTGGCGGGGGGGCGTGGAATCAGCCCCAGCATTTT	CASSGGGAWNQPQHF	TRBV6-1	TRBJ1-5	.	.
TGCAGCGTTGTTCCCACGAACACTGAAGCTTTCTTT	CSVVPTNTEAFF	TRBV29-1	TRBJ1-1	.	few
TGTGCCAGCAGTGAATATGGACGCACCGGGGAGCTGTTTTTT	CASSEYGRTGELFF	TRBV6-1	TRBJ2-2	.	.
TGTGCCACCAGCAGAGATGGACAGGTGTTCGGTGAAGCTTTCTTT	CATSRDGQVFGEAFF	TRBV15	TRBJ1-1	TRBD1	.
TGCAGTGCCATTAGGGACACCAGAGAGACCCAGTACTTC	CSAIRDTRETQYF	TRBV20-1	TRBJ2-5	.	many
TGTGCCAGCAGTTTAGATCGGTGGGACAGGAATCAGCCCCAGCATTTT	CASSLDRWDRNQPQHF	TRBV12-3/TRBV12-4	TRBJ1-5	TRBD1	few
TGTGCCAGCAGTGCCTCGACAGGGGTGACTGAAGCTTTCTTT	CASSASTGVTEAFF	TRBV12-3/TRBV12-4	TRBJ1-1	TRBD1	many
TGTGCCAGCAGCCCCCTGCGGGCTAGCGGCATTAACACCGGGGAGCTGTTTTTT	CASSPLRASGINTGELFF	TRBV11-1	TRBJ2-2	TRBD2	.
TGTGCCAGTAGTATAGCAACCGCGGGCACTGAAGCTTTCTTT	CASSIATAGTEAFF	TRBV19	TRBJ1-1	.	.
TGTGCCACCAGCAGAGACCCTGGGAGTAGCGGGAGAGTAGCCAAAAACATTCAGTACTTC	CATSRDPGSSGRVAKNIQYF	TRBV15	TRBJ2-4	TRBD2	few
TGTGCCAGCAGTGCCTACAGGGTTGAAGCTTTCTTT	CASSAYRVEAFF	TRBV12-3/TRBV12-4	TRBJ1-1	.	few
TGTGCCACCAGCAGAGAACAGGGTCCCCAGCATTTT	CATSREQGPQHF	TRBV15	TRBJ1-5	.	.
TGTGCCAGCAGCCAAGTTGTTCCGAACACTGAAGCTTTCTTT	CASSQVVPNTEAFF	TRBV14	TRBJ1-1	.	.
TGTGCCAGCAGCTTAGGGGTGGGCTTCTTGGGGACTGAAGCTTTCTTT	CASSLGVGFLGTEAFF	TRBV7-2	TRBJ1-1	.	.
TGTGCCAGCAGTCCCCCCCCGGTCCAAGCCCCTCTCACTGAAGCTTTCTTT	CASSPPPVQAPLTEAFF	TRBV27	TRBJ1-1	.	.
TGTGCCAGCACCGACAGGGGCTTGGGGCAGCCCCAGCATTTT	CASTDRGLGQPQHF	TRBV6-2/TRBV6-3	TRBJ1-5	TRBD1	few
TGTGCCAGCAGCCAAGATGGGGGGTTTCCCACTGAAGCTTTCTTT	CASSQDGGFPTEAFF	TRBV2	TRBJ1-1	.	.
TGTGCCAGCAGCCATTGGAGGCGGGGCACAGATACGCAGTATTTT	CASSHWRRGTDTQYF	TRBV3-1	TRBJ2-3	.	.
TGTGCCAGCAGTTTCCGCCCGACAGGGGGCGGCGAGCAGTACTTC	CASSFRPTGGGEQYF	TRBV27	TRBJ2-7	TRBD1	.